This is a list of T cell receptor beta chains from one sample in a study of T cell repertoires in aging, cancer and after chemotherapy. TCRdb redid the calling of the multiplex PCR reads with MiXCR, one entry per CDR3 protein. The data contain 4,900 or so distinct CDR3 sequences, 35% to 55% of them seen just once; the ten biggest clones take up around 28%. Sequencing used blood. The receptors derive from a human donor in good health. The CDR3 runs from the conserved cysteine through the conserved F or W. D genes are given only for firm matches. Clone size is stated in some rows and not others, as once, few, many or a class when expanded.

clone_size	j_call	d_call	v_call	cdr3_aa	cdr3_nt
medium-sized	TRBJ2-6	NA	TRBV29-1	CSVSDSLSGANVLTF	TGCAGCGTTTCGGACAGCCTCTCTGGGGCCAACGTCCTGACTTTC
few	TRBJ2-3	TRBD2	TRBV18	CASSPRGRGGDTQYF	TGTGCCAGCTCACCACGCGGGAGGGGAGGAGATACGCAGTATTTT
few	TRBJ1-1	NA	TRBV5-5	CASSLARVNTEAFF	TGTGCCAGCAGCTTGGCCCGGGTAAACACTGAAGCTTTCTTT
NA	TRBJ2-2	NA	TRBV6-1	CASSTRTRGTGELFF	TGTGCCAGCAGTACCCGGACCCGCGGCACCGGGGAGCTGTTTTTT
NA	TRBJ2-1	NA	TRBV5-1	CASSQGRGTYNEQFF	TGCGCCAGCAGCCAGGGTCGCGGGACCTACAATGAGCAGTTCTTC
few	TRBJ2-2	TRBD2	TRBV5-4	CASSSLAGANTGELFF	TGTGCCAGCAGCTCCTTAGCGGGAGCGAACACCGGGGAGCTGTTTTTT
few	TRBJ2-3	NA	TRBV27	CATGRAGSDTDTQYF	TGTGCCACCGGTCGTGCGGGGAGCGATACAGATACGCAGTATTTT
NA	TRBJ2-1	TRBD2	TRBV19	CASSEGTSSYNEQFF	TGTGCCAGCAGCGAAGGGACTAGCAGCTACAATGAGCAGTTCTTC
NA	TRBJ2-6	NA	TRBV29-1	CSVQGWGGGANVLTF	TGCAGCGTACAAGGGTGGGGAGGTGGGGCCAACGTCCTGACTTTC
medium-sized	TRBJ1-1	NA	TRBV30	CAWSVWGKQDTEAFF	TGTGCCTGGAGTGTATGGGGTAAGCAGGACACTGAAGCTTTCTTT
NA	TRBJ2-4	TRBD2	TRBV6-5	CASSPSGGGLPNIQYF	TGTGCCAGCAGCCCTAGCGGGGGCGGCCTCCCAAACATTCAGTACTTC
NA	TRBJ2-7	NA	TRBV7-2	CASSSDWSSYEQYF	TGTGCCAGCAGCTCTGACTGGAGCTCCTACGAGCAGTACTTC
NA	TRBJ2-4	NA	TRBV29-1	CSVEGSRIKNIQYF	TGCAGCGTTGAGGGCAGTCGTATCAAAAACATTCAGTACTTC
few	TRBJ2-7	TRBD1	TRBV13	CASSGQGLGREQYF	TGTGCCAGCAGCGGACAGGGGCTCGGAAGGGAGCAGTACTTC
few	TRBJ1-4	TRBD1	TRBV6-5	CATVPTGVGEKLFF	TGTGCCACCGTACCTACAGGGGTAGGCGAAAAACTGTTTTTT
NA	TRBJ1-5	TRBD1	TRBV15	CATSSFPGQGRSNQPQHF	TGTGCCACCAGCAGTTTTCCCGGACAGGGCCGTAGCAATCAGCCCCAGCATTTT
medium-sized	TRBJ1-5	NA	TRBV5-6	CASSLGGGYSNQPQHF	TGTGCCAGCAGCTTGGGAGGGGGTTATAGCAATCAGCCCCAGCATTTT
NA	TRBJ1-3	TRBD1	TRBV6-1	CASREQGASGNTIYF	TGTGCCAGCAGGGAACAGGGGGCGTCAGGAAACACCATATATTTT
once	TRBJ2-5	NA	TRBV12-3/TRBV12-4	CASSFLGSETQYF	TGTGCCAGCAGTTTCTTGGGTTCGGAGACCCAGTACTTC
NA	TRBJ2-5	TRBD1	TRBV7-6	CASSGWDRGETQYF	TGTGCCAGCAGCGGTTGGGACAGGGGCGAGACCCAGTACTTC
NA	TRBJ2-3	TRBD2	TRBV12-3/TRBV12-4	CATMTSGGGDTQYF	TGTGCCACAATGACTAGCGGGGGAGGGGATACGCAGTATTTT
medium-sized	TRBJ2-1	TRBD2	TRBV27	CASSFSGLANEQFF	TGTGCCAGCAGTTTTTCCGGACTAGCGAATGAGCAGTTCTTC
NA	TRBJ1-2	NA	TRBV13	CASSLQTRESYGYTF	TGTGCCAGCAGCTTACAGACCAGGGAGAGCTATGGCTACACCTTC
few	TRBJ2-7	NA	TRBV27	CASRLGIGSYEQYF	TGTGCCAGCAGGTTGGGGATCGGCTCCTACGAGCAGTACTTC
NA	TRBJ1-2	NA	TRBV29-1	CSVRSTGGRVDYGYTF	TGCAGCGTTCGCTCGACCGGGGGGCGGGTGGACTATGGCTACACCTTC
NA	TRBJ1-6	TRBD1	TRBV6-5	CASSTTGSSYNSPLHF	TGTGCCAGCAGTACGACAGGGAGCTCCTATAATTCACCCCTCCACTTT
few	TRBJ2-1	TRBD2	TRBV19	CASSKLAFYNEQFF	TGTGCCAGTAGTAAACTAGCGTTTTACAATGAGCAGTTCTTC
few	TRBJ2-2	NA	TRBV6-4	CASSAGDTGELFF	TGTGCCAGCAGTGCAGGGGACACCGGGGAGCTGTTTTTT
few	TRBJ1-2	NA	TRBV12-3/TRBV12-4	CASSLEGDYGYTF	TGTGCCAGCAGTTTAGAGGGGGATTACGGCTACACCTTC
few	TRBJ1-1	NA	TRBV30	CAWNLNTEAFF	TGTGCCTGGAACTTGAACACTGAAGCTTTCTTT
NA	TRBJ2-6	NA	TRBV6-2/TRBV6-3	CASSQDNSGANVLTF	TGTGCCAGCAGCCAGGACAACTCTGGGGCCAACGTCCTGACTTTC
NA	TRBJ2-1	TRBD2	TRBV6-5	CASTSSGNRGNEQFF	TGTGCCAGCACTTCTAGCGGGAACCGGGGCAATGAGCAGTTCTTC
few	TRBJ1-6	TRBD1	TRBV20-1	CSASLAGQNSPLHF	TGCAGTGCTAGCTTAGCGGGACAGAATTCACCCCTCCACTTT
NA	TRBJ1-1	TRBD1	TRBV5-4	CASSLEGAGNTEAFF	TGTGCCAGCAGCCTGGAGGGGGCAGGGAACACTGAAGCTTTCTTT
few	TRBJ2-7	TRBD2	TRBV19	CASSRVAGNQQYF	TGTGCCAGTAGTCGCGTAGCGGGCAACCAGCAGTACTTC
NA	TRBJ2-7	NA	TRBV19	CASSMTGLSYEQYF	TGTGCCAGTAGTATGACAGGTCTCTCCTACGAGCAGTACTTC
NA	TRBJ2-2	TRBD2	TRBV5-1	CASSSLAGGVTGELFF	TGCGCCAGCAGCTCCTTGGCGGGAGGGGTCACCGGGGAGCTGTTTTTT
NA	TRBJ1-3	NA	TRBV27	CASSFRRDGSSGNTIYF	TGTGCCAGCAGTTTCCGACGGGACGGATCCTCTGGAAACACCATATATTTT
few	TRBJ2-1	TRBD2	TRBV7-6	CASSLAGVAGGPDEQFF	TGTGCCAGCAGCTTAGCGGGGGTAGCGGGAGGGCCTGATGAGCAGTTCTTC
few	TRBJ2-3	NA	TRBV5-6	CASCRDTNTDTQYF	TGTGCCAGCTGCCGGGACACTAACACAGATACGCAGTATTTT
NA	TRBJ2-5	NA	TRBV7-9	CASSLSREETQYF	TGTGCCAGCAGCTTATCGAGGGAGGAGACCCAGTACTTC
NA	TRBJ1-2	TRBD1	TRBV30	CAWSVTRGALGYTF	TGTGCCTGGAGTGTTACCAGGGGGGCCCTTGGCTACACCTTC
NA	TRBJ2-1	NA	TRBV12-3/TRBV12-4	CASSLDSRPWNEQFF	TGTGCCAGCAGTTTGGACTCACGCCCTTGGAATGAGCAGTTCTTC
NA	TRBJ2-5	NA	TRBV27	CASKSRGATQYF	TGTGCCAGCAAATCCCGGGGAGCTACCCAGTACTTC
NA	TRBJ2-7	TRBD2	TRBV11-1	CASRPGLAGATSSYEQYF	TGTGCCAGCAGACCGGGACTAGCGGGAGCTACGTCCTCTTACGAGCAGTACTTC
NA	TRBJ2-7	NA	TRBV29-1	CSVEDLNSSYEQYF	TGCAGCGTTGAAGATCTGAACAGCTCCTACGAGCAGTACTTC
NA	TRBJ1-5	NA	TRBV29-1	CSVVGEANQPQHF	TGCAGCGTTGTAGGGGAGGCAAATCAGCCCCAGCATTTT
few	TRBJ2-4	TRBD1	TRBV6-5	CASSYSIGAGGNIQYF	TGTGCCAGCAGTTACTCGATCGGGGCAGGGGGTAACATTCAGTACTTC
few	TRBJ1-4	TRBD1	TRBV5-5	CASSWGQGRSTNEKLFF	TGTGCCAGCAGCTGGGGACAGGGGAGATCGACTAATGAAAAACTGTTTTTT
NA	TRBJ2-7	NA	TRBV27	CASGDLWGAGEQYF	TGTGCCAGCGGGGACCTTTGGGGGGCTGGCGAGCAGTACTTC